The entry that follows covers one TCR beta chain sequence. Trimming left V 5 bases short and J 0 bases short, with 14 bases between. The CDR3 consists of 16 residues. The germline V gene has CDR1 MDHEN and CDR2 SYDVKM. The sample comes from a study of blood T cell repertoires in COVID-19. Clones were sequenced by immunoSEQ multiplex PCR, and TCRdb holds only the in-frame ones, with some missing. The sample lists 270,000 or so clones, approximately 88% occurring once. This chain joins TRBV28 and TRBJ2-1; perhaps TRBD2 as D (5 bases). The sequencing sample was made of PBMCs or T cells enriched from blood (not recorded which). The clonotype was recovered from a woman aged 40 to 49 with acute COVID-19. CDR3 sequence (DNA): TGTGCCAGCAGTACACGGGATTCATACTCCTACAATGAGCAGTTCTTC. This codes for CASSTRDSYSYNEQFF.